This entry features one T cell receptor (beta chain) sequence. What it binds is not known. The data were taken from a study of regulatory T cells in long-lasting Graves disease. In the study overall: Disease was considered persistent Graves' disease after over 5 years of antithyroid drugs (with positive TSH receptor antibodies).

iRepertoire HTBI primers and Arm-PCR of CDR3 regions built TCR beta libraries. TCRdb ran MiXCR on the multiplex PCR reads and lists one entry per CDR3 protein. The table has 400,000 to 500,000 distinct CDR3 sequences, less than 25% seen once. V lost 5 bases to trimming and J lost 11 bases, with 18 bases between them. Germline V gene sequence: CDR1 PRHDT, CDR2 FYEKMQ (reference sequence). This CDR3 comprises 14 residues. General study results and limits: TRBV28, TRBJ1-2 and TRBJ2-5 emerged as the favored segments in persistent disease.

As for time point: persistent/refractory GD, antithyroid drugs over 5 years with positive TRAb. Construction of the TCR library relied on RNA isolated from PBMCs. Graves' disease was diagnosed by American Thyroid Association guidelines. Tubes containing EDTA received approximately 9.8 milliliters of drawn peripheral blood. This TCR was sampled from a female donor with Graves disease. The rearrangement joins TRBV13 to TRBJ2-2, with D possibly matching TRBD2 (6 bases). Material: peripheral blood mononuclear cells (PBMCs), obtained when the disease was refractory, from a patient treated with antithyroid drugs. CDR3 residues: CASSVAAAVGELFF. The CDR3 DNA reads as TGTGCCAGCAGCGTAGCGGCCGCGGTGGGTGAGCTGTTTTTT.